This note documents a single TCR beta chain sequence. Its antigen is unidentified. The data are from a study of T cells after yellow fever vaccination. Background on the study: Any fraction with a low cell number was prepared using SMART-Seq v4 Ultra Low Input. Findings and limits, study-wide: The appearance of a small share of clonotypes in both CD4 and CD8 compartments was observed.

Germline V gene sequence: CDR1 SGHRS, CDR2 YFSETQ. The CDR3 is 14 residues long. The V gene end was trimmed by 4 bases and the J gene end by 5 bases; junction bases not matched to a gene: 6. MiXCR, applied by TCRdb to the 5' RACE reads, yields one record per CDR3 protein. The table lists approximately 180,000 distinct CDR3 sequences, roughly 6.4% of them singletons. The J gene is TRBJ1-5, the V gene TRBV5-1; 7 bases line up with TRBD1. The source was CD4+ T cells sorted from PBMCs, collected on the day of the first yellow fever vaccination. This clonotype originated in a man aged 18 to 29 who received the YFV17D yellow fever vaccine. Here the CDR3 reads CASSKTGSDQPQHF. CDR3 nucleotides: TGCGCCAGCAGCAAGACAGGGTCGGATCAGCCCCAGCATTTT.